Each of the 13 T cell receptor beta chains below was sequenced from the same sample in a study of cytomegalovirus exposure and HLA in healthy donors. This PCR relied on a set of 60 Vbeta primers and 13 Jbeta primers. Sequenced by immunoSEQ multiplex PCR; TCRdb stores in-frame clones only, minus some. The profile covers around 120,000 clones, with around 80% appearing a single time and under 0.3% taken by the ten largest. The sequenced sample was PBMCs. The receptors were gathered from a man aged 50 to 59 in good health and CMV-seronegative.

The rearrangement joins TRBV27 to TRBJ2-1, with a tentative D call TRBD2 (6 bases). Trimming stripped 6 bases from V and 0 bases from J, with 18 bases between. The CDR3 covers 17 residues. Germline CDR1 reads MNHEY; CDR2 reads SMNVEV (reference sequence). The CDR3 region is CASSIRAGRRSYNEQFF. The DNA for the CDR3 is TGTGCCAGCAGCATACGCGCGGGACGCCGCTCCTACAATGAGCAGTTCTTC.

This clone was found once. The CDR3 protein is CASSSFGAKGLFF. As DNA, the CDR3 is TGTGCCAGCAGCTCATTTGGGGCGAAAGGCCTGTTCTTC. The gene calls are TRBV7-9 and TRBJ2-1; weak D call: TRBD1 (5 bases). The V end lost 4 bases, the J end lost 15 bases, and 19 bases lay between the germline ends. CDR1 and CDR2 (germline): SEHNR, FQNEAQ (reference sequence). The CDR3 contains 13 residues.

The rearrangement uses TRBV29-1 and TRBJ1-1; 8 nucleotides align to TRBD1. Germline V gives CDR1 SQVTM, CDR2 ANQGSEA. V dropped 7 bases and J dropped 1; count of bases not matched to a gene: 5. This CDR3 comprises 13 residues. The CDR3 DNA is TGCAGCGGTGGCAGGGGGCCGAACACTGAAGCTTTCTTT. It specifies CSGGRGPNTEAFF.

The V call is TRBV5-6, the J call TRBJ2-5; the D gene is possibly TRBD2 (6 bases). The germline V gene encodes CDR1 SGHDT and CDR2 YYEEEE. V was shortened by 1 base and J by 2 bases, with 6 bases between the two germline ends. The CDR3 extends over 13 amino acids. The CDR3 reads CASSLSGQETQYF. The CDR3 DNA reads TGTGCCAGCAGCTTGAGCGGGCAAGAGACCCAGTACTTC.

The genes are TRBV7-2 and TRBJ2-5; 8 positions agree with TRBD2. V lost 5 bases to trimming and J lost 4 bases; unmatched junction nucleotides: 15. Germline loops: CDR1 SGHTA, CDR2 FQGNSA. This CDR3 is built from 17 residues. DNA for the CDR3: TGTGCCAGCAGCCCGGACTTAGCGGGGAGAGCAGGAGAGACCCAGTACTTC. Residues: CASSPDLAGRAGETQYF.

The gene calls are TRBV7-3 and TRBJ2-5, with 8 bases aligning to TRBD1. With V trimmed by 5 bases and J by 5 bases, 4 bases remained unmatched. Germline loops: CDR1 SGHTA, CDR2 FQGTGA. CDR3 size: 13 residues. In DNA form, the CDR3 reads TGTGCCAGCAGCCCCGGACAGGGTGAGACCCAGTACTTC. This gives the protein CASSPGQGETQYF.

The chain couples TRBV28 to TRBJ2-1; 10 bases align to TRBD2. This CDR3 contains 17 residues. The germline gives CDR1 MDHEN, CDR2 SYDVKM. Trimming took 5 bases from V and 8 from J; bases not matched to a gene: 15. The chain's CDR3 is CASSPRWSGGARYEQFF. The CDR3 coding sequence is TGTGCCAGCAGTCCCCGGTGGAGCGGGGGGGCCAGGTATGAGCAGTTCTTC.

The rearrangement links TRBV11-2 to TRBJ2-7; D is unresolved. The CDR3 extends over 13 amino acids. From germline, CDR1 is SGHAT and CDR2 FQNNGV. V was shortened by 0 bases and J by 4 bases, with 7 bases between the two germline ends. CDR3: CASSLDAGYEQYF. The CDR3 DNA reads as TGTGCCAGCAGCTTAGATGCAGGATACGAGCAGTACTTC.

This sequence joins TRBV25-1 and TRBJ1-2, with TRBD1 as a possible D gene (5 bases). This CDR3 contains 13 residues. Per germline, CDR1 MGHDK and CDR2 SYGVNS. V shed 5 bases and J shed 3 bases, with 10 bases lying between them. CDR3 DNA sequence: TGTGCCAGCAGTCGGGGCGGGGACTATGGCTACACCTTC. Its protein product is CASSRGGDYGYTF.

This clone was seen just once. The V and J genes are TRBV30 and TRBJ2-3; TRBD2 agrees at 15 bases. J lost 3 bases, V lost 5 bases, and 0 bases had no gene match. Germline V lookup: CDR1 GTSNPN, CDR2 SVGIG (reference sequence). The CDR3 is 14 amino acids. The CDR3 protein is CAWGLAGGTDTQYF. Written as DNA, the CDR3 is TGTGCCTGGGGACTAGCGGGGGGGACAGATACGCAGTATTTT.

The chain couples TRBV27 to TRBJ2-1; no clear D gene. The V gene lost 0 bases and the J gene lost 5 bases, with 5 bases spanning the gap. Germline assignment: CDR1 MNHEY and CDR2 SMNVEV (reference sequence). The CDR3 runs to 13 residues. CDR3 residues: CASSLSPDNEQFF. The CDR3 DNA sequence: TGTGCCAGCAGTTTATCCCCGGACAATGAGCAGTTCTTC.

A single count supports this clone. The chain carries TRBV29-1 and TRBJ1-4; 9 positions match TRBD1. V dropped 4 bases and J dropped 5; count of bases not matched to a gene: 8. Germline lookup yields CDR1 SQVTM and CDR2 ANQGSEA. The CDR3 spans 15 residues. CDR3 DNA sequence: TGCAGCGTTGCCGTAACCGGGACAGGGAATGAAAAACTGTTTTTT. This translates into CSVAVTGTGNEKLFF. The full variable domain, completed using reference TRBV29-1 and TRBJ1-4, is SAVISQKPSRDICQRGTSLTIQCQVDSQVTMMFWYRQQPGQSLTLIATANQGSEATYESGFVIDKFPISRPNLTFSTLTVSNMSPEDSSIYLCSVAVTGTGNEKLFFGSGTQLSVL.

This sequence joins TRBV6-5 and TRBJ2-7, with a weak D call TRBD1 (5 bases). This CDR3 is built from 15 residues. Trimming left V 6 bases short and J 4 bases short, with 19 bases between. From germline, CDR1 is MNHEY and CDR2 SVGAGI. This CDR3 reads CASSQDSPIIYEQYF. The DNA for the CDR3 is TGTGCCAGCAGCCAAGACAGCCCTATTATTTACGAGCAGTACTTC.